The rows below give T cell receptor beta chains drawn from one sample of a study of early T cells in non-severe SARS-CoV-2 infection. MiXCR, applied by TCRdb to the 5' RACE reads, yields one record per CDR3 protein. The sample has around 71,000 distinct CDR3 sequences, approximately 9.1% seen once. Sequencing was performed on whole blood, taken at baseline. All receptors come from an adult who was a healthcare worker with PCR-confirmed SARS-CoV-2 infection or an uninfected control (not recorded which). Both conserved end residues are part of each CDR3. Each record gives: clone size, V gene, J gene, D gene, CDR3 protein, CDR3 DNA. The D gene is left open where the match is weak. Part of the rows lack a size; the others show once, few, many or a class for expanded clones.

abundance: many
v_gene: TRBV12-3/TRBV12-4
j_gene: TRBJ2-5
d_gene: NA
CDR3aa: CASSPPGTGETQYF
CDR3nt: TGTGCCAGCAGTCCGCCCGGGACTGGAGAGACCCAGTACTTC

abundance: many
v_gene: TRBV5-1
j_gene: TRBJ2-5
d_gene: NA
CDR3aa: CASSLDAGSPQETQYF
CDR3nt: TGCGCCAGCAGCTTGGACGCAGGGTCCCCTCAAGAGACCCAGTACTTC

abundance: many
v_gene: TRBV7-8
j_gene: TRBJ2-7
d_gene: NA
CDR3aa: CASSLLRGDSYEQYF
CDR3nt: TGTGCCAGCAGCTTACTTCGAGGGGATTCCTACGAGCAGTACTTC

abundance: NA
v_gene: TRBV14
j_gene: TRBJ1-2
d_gene: NA
CDR3aa: CASSQYKTGTPDLCYTF
CDR3nt: TGTGCCAGCAGCCAATACAAAACCGGGACACCCGATTTATGCTACACCTTC

abundance: NA
v_gene: TRBV7-3
j_gene: TRBJ2-1
d_gene: TRBD2
CDR3aa: CASSSGLAGVNEQFF
CDR3nt: TGTGCCAGCAGCTCGGGACTAGCGGGAGTCAATGAGCAGTTCTTC

abundance: few
v_gene: TRBV29-1
j_gene: TRBJ1-1
d_gene: NA
CDR3aa: CSVVFYRTEAFF
CDR3nt: TGCAGCGTTGTATTTTATCGCACTGAAGCTTTCTTT

abundance: many
v_gene: TRBV9
j_gene: TRBJ1-3
d_gene: NA
CDR3aa: CASSPTTAVYSGNTIYF
CDR3nt: TGTGCCAGCAGCCCCACGACAGCGGTGTACTCTGGAAACACCATATATTTT

abundance: many
v_gene: TRBV5-6
j_gene: TRBJ2-7
d_gene: TRBD1
CDR3aa: CASKPRDRASEQYF
CDR3nt: TGTGCCAGCAAACCCCGGGACAGGGCAAGCGAGCAGTACTTC

abundance: many
v_gene: TRBV4-3
j_gene: TRBJ2-1
d_gene: NA
CDR3aa: CASSQGGPTGAEQFF
CDR3nt: TGCGCCAGCAGCCAAGGGGGTCCAACAGGAGCCGAGCAGTTCTTC

abundance: few
v_gene: TRBV28
j_gene: TRBJ2-3
d_gene: NA
CDR3aa: CASSATGVGTDTQYF
CDR3nt: TGTGCCAGCAGTGCGACCGGGGTAGGCACAGATACGCAGTATTTT

abundance: few
v_gene: TRBV3-1
j_gene: TRBJ2-1
d_gene: TRBD1
CDR3aa: CASSPRAGGLVGEQFF
CDR3nt: TGTGCCAGCAGCCCGCGGGCAGGGGGCTTGGTAGGTGAGCAGTTCTTC

abundance: medium-sized
v_gene: TRBV20-1
j_gene: TRBJ2-5
d_gene: NA
CDR3aa: CSASLFGLGTERSSPETQYF
CDR3nt: TGCAGTGCTAGTTTGTTCGGGTTGGGTACTGAGCGATCTTCCCCCGAGACCCAGTACTTC

abundance: NA
v_gene: TRBV7-2
j_gene: TRBJ2-4
d_gene: NA
CDR3aa: CASSLVAGLAKNIQYF
CDR3nt: TGTGCCAGCAGCTTAGTGGCGGGTCTAGCCAAAAACATTCAGTACTTC

abundance: many
v_gene: TRBV30
j_gene: TRBJ2-3
d_gene: NA
CDR3aa: CAWSAGPDTQYF
CDR3nt: TGTGCCTGGAGTGCGGGACCAGATACGCAGTATTTT

abundance: few
v_gene: TRBV12-3/TRBV12-4
j_gene: TRBJ2-1
d_gene: NA
CDR3aa: CASSPSVSFYNEQFF
CDR3nt: TGTGCCAGCAGCCCTAGCGTTTCCTTCTACAATGAGCAGTTCTTC

abundance: many
v_gene: TRBV3-1
j_gene: TRBJ2-7
d_gene: NA
CDR3aa: CASSQEDRALIPYEQYF
CDR3nt: TGTGCCAGCAGCCAAGAAGATCGAGCGCTGATCCCCTACGAGCAGTACTTC

abundance: few
v_gene: TRBV29-1
j_gene: TRBJ2-5
d_gene: TRBD2
CDR3aa: CSSVVSGSGATQYF
CDR3nt: TGCAGCAGCGTTGTAAGCGGGAGTGGGGCGACCCAGTACTTC

abundance: few
v_gene: TRBV6-2/TRBV6-3
j_gene: TRBJ1-1
d_gene: NA
CDR3aa: CASSDLGEVTEAFF
CDR3nt: TGTGCCAGCAGTGACCTGGGGGAGGTCACTGAAGCTTTCTTT

abundance: NA
v_gene: TRBV7-2
j_gene: TRBJ1-2
d_gene: NA
CDR3aa: CASSLVYYGYTF
CDR3nt: TGTGCCAGCAGCTTAGTGTACTATGGCTACACCTTC

abundance: NA
v_gene: TRBV20-1
j_gene: TRBJ2-2
d_gene: TRBD2
CDR3aa: CSPQLAGVRTGELFF
CDR3nt: TGCAGTCCACAACTAGCGGGAGTTCGTACCGGGGAGCTGTTTTTT

abundance: many
v_gene: TRBV7-9
j_gene: TRBJ1-5
d_gene: TRBD1
CDR3aa: CASSRNEGQSFNQPQHF
CDR3nt: TGTGCCAGCAGCCGAAACGAGGGACAGAGTTTTAATCAGCCCCAGCATTTT

abundance: NA
v_gene: TRBV5-1
j_gene: TRBJ2-7
d_gene: NA
CDR3aa: CASSLLPHRETYEQYF
CDR3nt: TGCGCCAGCAGCTTGCTCCCCCACAGGGAAACCTACGAGCAGTACTTC

abundance: NA
v_gene: TRBV10-3
j_gene: TRBJ2-7
d_gene: TRBD2
CDR3aa: CAISPTSGASYEQYF
CDR3nt: TGTGCCATCAGTCCTACTAGCGGGGCCTCCTACGAGCAGTACTTC

abundance: many
v_gene: TRBV24-1
j_gene: TRBJ1-6
d_gene: TRBD1
CDR3aa: CATSDGTGTGVSPLHF
CDR3nt: TGTGCCACCAGTGATGGGACCGGGACAGGGGTTTCACCCCTCCACTTT